This section outlines one T cell receptor beta chain sequence together with its context. Produced via immunoSEQ multiplex PCR; TCRdb's table is partial and in-frame only. Counted here are 97,000 or so clones, more than 90% occurring once; the ten biggest clones make up 3.1%. This sample was taken from a study of T cells in pancreatic ductal adenocarcinoma. No neoadjuvant therapy was given to the selected pancreatic ductal adenocarcinoma patients before their surgery. The sequenced sample consisted of PBMCs. The clonotype comes from a human donor with pancreatic ductal adenocarcinoma.

CDR3 nucleotides: TGCAGCGTTGTTAGCGGGAGTAACATTCAGTACTTC. Translation: CSVVSGSNIQYF. The chain carries TRBV29-1 and TRBJ2-4; TRBD2 matches 9 bases. This CDR3 is built from 12 residues. Germline-derived CDR1 and CDR2 are SQVTM and ANQGSEA. V gave up 4 bases and J gave up 7 bases; unmatched junction bases: 2.